These T cell receptor beta chains were read from a single sample in a study of cytomegalovirus exposure and HLA in healthy donors. Profiling relied on immunoSEQ multiplex PCR, and the TCRdb table lists in-frame clones only, not all of them. The sample holds about 160,000 clones, roughly 76% seen once. Sequenced material: PBMCs. The receptors stem from a woman aged 45-65 years in good health and CMV-seronegative. The CDR3 runs from the conserved cysteine through the conserved F or W. A D gene is named only where the DNA matches it firmly. Clone size, where shown, is once, few, many, or a class for clones that have expanded.

clone size: few; J gene: TRBJ1-2; V gene: TRBV2; D gene: TRBD1; CDR3 DNA: TGTGCGATTCGACAGGGTAATAACTATGGCTACACCTTC; CDR3 protein: CAIRQGNNYGYTF
clone size: -; J gene: TRBJ2-1; V gene: TRBV10-1; D gene: TRBD2; CDR3 DNA: TGCGCCAGCAGTGAGTCAACTAGCGGGAGGGATGAGCAGTTCTTC; CDR3 protein: CASSESTSGRDEQFF
clone size: once; J gene: TRBJ1-2; V gene: TRBV6-6; D gene: -; CDR3 DNA: TGTGCCAGCAGTCTGGACACTTTACCTCGCTATGGCTACACCTTC; CDR3 protein: CASSLDTLPRYGYTF
clone size: -; J gene: TRBJ2-5; V gene: TRBV28; D gene: -; CDR3 DNA: TGTGCCAGCAGTTTACGGCAGGGCACCCGAGAGACCCAGTACTTC; CDR3 protein: CASSLRQGTRETQYF
clone size: few; J gene: TRBJ2-1; V gene: TRBV30; D gene: TRBD2; CDR3 DNA: TGTGCCTGGAGTAGGAGCGGGGGCTACAATGAGCAGTTCTTC; CDR3 protein: CAWSRSGGYNEQFF
clone size: -; J gene: TRBJ1-6; V gene: TRBV7-2; D gene: TRBD1; CDR3 DNA: TGTGCCAGCAGCTACACCCAGGGGGTACGATCACCCCTCCACTTT; CDR3 protein: CASSYTQGVRSPLHF
clone size: -; J gene: TRBJ2-1; V gene: TRBV5-6; D gene: -; CDR3 DNA: TGTGCCAGCAGCTTGGGAAGGAGCTCCTACAATGAGCAGTTCTTC; CDR3 protein: CASSLGRSSYNEQFF
clone size: -; J gene: TRBJ2-2; V gene: TRBV7-2; D gene: -; CDR3 DNA: TGTGCCAGCAGCTTAGCGATCGGGCAGGGAGGCCCCGGGGAGCTGTTTTTT; CDR3 protein: CASSLAIGQGGPGELFF
clone size: -; J gene: TRBJ1-1; V gene: TRBV27; D gene: TRBD1; CDR3 DNA: TGTGCCAGTACGGACAGGAACACTGAAGCTCTCTTT; CDR3 protein: CASTDRNTEALF
clone size: -; J gene: TRBJ1-6; V gene: TRBV7-6; D gene: -; CDR3 DNA: TGTGCCAGCAGCTACCTAGGAGGGGAGGTCTATTCACCCCTCCACTTT; CDR3 protein: CASSYLGGEVYSPLHF
clone size: -; J gene: TRBJ1-5; V gene: TRBV19; D gene: -; CDR3 DNA: TGTGCCAGTAGGCCTGACTCGTTTAGCAATCAGCCCCAGCATTTT; CDR3 protein: CASRPDSFSNQPQHF